The 13 T cell receptor beta chains listed next were all sequenced from one sample in a study of CD8+ T cells in alopecia areata. Isolated RNA was reverse transcribed into cDNA used as the sequencing template. Assay: immunoSEQ multiplex PCR; the TCRdb copy retains only in-frame clones and omits some. This sample has 110,000 to 150,000 clones; roughly 53% occur once, and the top ten carry 5% to 7%. Material: CD4+ T cells sorted from blood, obtained at week 0. The receptors were gathered from a human donor with alopecia areata.

The gene calls are TRBV7-2 and TRBJ2-7, with D possibly being TRBD1 (5 bases). V was shortened by 2 bases and J by 11 bases, with 13 bases between the two germline ends. Germline values: CDR1 SGHTA, CDR2 FQGNSA. This CDR3 spans 12 amino acids. CDR3 amino acids: CASSLQGHREYF. CDR3 nucleotides: TGTGCCAGCAGCTTACAAGGACACCGGGAGTACTTC.

J is TRBJ1-1 and V is TRBV30, with 7 positions matching TRBD1. Germline values: CDR1 GTSNPN, CDR2 SVGIG (reference sequence). This CDR3 comprises 15 residues. V shed 5 bases and J 4 bases; nucleotides not matched to a gene: 13. The CDR3 DNA is TGTGCCTGGGAGGGACGTAGGGGGCGAGGCACTGAAGCTTTCTTT. This gives the protein CAWEGRRGRGTEAFF.

The chain is built from TRBV25-1 and TRBJ2-3, with 7 bases matching TRBD2. This CDR3 contains 14 residues. Germline CDR1 and CDR2: MGHDK and SYGVNS. The J segment lost 4 bases and the V segment lost 3 bases, leaving 4 bases of the junction unmatched. Written as DNA, the CDR3 is TGTGCCAGCAGTGACCCTAGCGGCTCAGATACGCAGTATTTT. Protein product: CASSDPSGSDTQYF.

This chain uses TRBV5-6 with TRBJ1-1, with D unresolved. Germline CDR1 and CDR2: SGHDT and YYEEEE. The CDR3 runs to 13 residues. Trimming took 2 bases from V and 5 from J, leaving 10 bases between them. CDR3 DNA: TGTGCCAGCAGCTTAGGAAGAACAACTGAAGCTTTCTTT. Translating it yields CASSLGRTTEAFF. Combining the CDR3 with reference TRBV5-6 and TRBJ1-1 gives the whole variable domain DAGVTQSPTHLIKTRGQQVTLRCSPKSGHDTVSWYQQALGQGPQFIFQYYEEEERQRGNFPDRFSGHQFPNYSSELNVNALLLGDSALYLCASSLGRTTEAFFGQGTRLTVV.

This chain joins TRBV29-1 and TRBJ1-2, with a tentative D call TRBD1 (5 bases). V was pared by 7 bases and J by 2 bases, with 14 bases between. CDR3 length: 13 amino acids. CDR1 and CDR2 (germline): SQVTM, ANQGSEA. Here the CDR3 DNA reads TGCAGCGCTCGCCGGGACGGGAACTATGGCTACACCTTC. Encoded protein: CSARRDGNYGYTF.

V usage is TRBV7-9 and J usage is TRBJ1-2; D might be TRBD1 (6 bases). Germline assignment: CDR1 SEHNR and CDR2 FQNEAQ (reference sequence). The CDR3 runs 15 residues. The germline V and J ends were trimmed by 8 bases and 8 bases, with 24 bases remaining between them. In DNA form, the CDR3 reads TGTGCCAGCTCGGGGCCAGCCGACAGGTCCGGGGGCTACACCTTC. It translates to CASSGPADRSGGYTF.

The CDR3 nucleotides read TGTGCCAGCAGCCGAACAGGGACCAATCAGCCCCAGCATTTT. This translates into CASSRTGTNQPQHF. The V call is TRBV7-3, the J call TRBJ1-5; D might be TRBD1 (6 bases). V lost 5 bases and J lost 3, with 11 bases in between. Germline V gives CDR1 SGHTA, CDR2 FQGTGA. This CDR3 contains 14 residues. Combining the CDR3 with reference TRBV7-3 and TRBJ1-5 gives the whole variable domain GAGVSQTPSNKVTEKGKYVELRCDPISGHTALYWYRQSLGQGPEFLIYFQGTGAADDSGLPNDRFFAVRPEGSVSTLKIQRTERGDSAVYLCASSRTGTNQPQHFGDGTRLSIL.

The gene calls are TRBV30 and TRBJ2-2; 11 nucleotides align to TRBD1. This CDR3 is 16 amino acids long. Germline V gene lookup returns CDR1 GTSNPN and CDR2 SVGIG (reference sequence). V was pared by 4 bases and J by 4 bases, with 8 bases of the junction left unmatched. The CDR3 here is CAWTRTGGRGTGELFF. CDR3 nucleotides: TGTGCCTGGACACGGACAGGGGGCCGGGGCACCGGGGAGCTGTTTTTT.

The V and J genes are TRBV30 and TRBJ2-3, with TRBD1 matching over 7 bases. This CDR3 has 14 amino acids. With 2 bases clipped from V and 4 bases from J, the junction kept 6 bases outside the gene matches. The germline V gene has CDR1 GTSNPN and CDR2 SVGIG (reference sequence). The CDR3 DNA is TGTGCCTGGAGTCGAGGGGGCAACTCAGATACGCAGTATTTT. This translates into CAWSRGGNSDTQYF.

The V gene is TRBV7-8, the J gene TRBJ2-4; D is unresolved. Looked up from germline, CDR1 is SGHVS and CDR2 is FQNEAQ. Trimming stripped 0 bases from V and 5 bases from J, with 5 bases between. CDR3 length: 13 residues. This CDR3 reads CASSLASENIQYF. The DNA for the CDR3 is TGTGCCAGCAGCTTAGCCTCCGAAAACATTCAGTACTTC.

The CDR3 nucleotides are TGTGCCTGGAGTGTTTCGGGGGGCGAGACGAAGACCCAGCATTTT. It codes for CAWSVSGGETKTQHF. The rearrangement joins TRBV30 to TRBJ1-5; D might be TRBD1 (6 bases). There are 15 residues in the CDR3. V lost 0 bases to trimming and J lost 11 bases, with 20 bases between them. CDR1 and CDR2 (germline): GTSNPN, SVGIG (reference sequence).

V is TRBV7-9 and J is TRBJ2-7, with 9 bases identical to TRBD1. Germline-derived CDR1 and CDR2 are SEHNR and FQNEAQ (reference sequence). The CDR3 is 14 residues long. The ends lost 5 bases at V and 5 bases at J; junction bases unmatched: 7. CDR3 in amino acids: CASSLGTGKDEQYF. In DNA form, the CDR3 reads TGTGCCAGCAGCCTCGGGACAGGGAAAGACGAGCAGTACTTC.

This sequence joins TRBV27 and TRBJ1-2; no definite D call. Trimming took 6 bases from V and 7 from J, leaving 15 bases between them. Germline V CDR1 and CDR2: MNHEY, SMNVEV (reference sequence). The CDR3 extends over 13 amino acids. CDR3 sequence (DNA): TGTGCCAGCAGCCCACTGCTCGGTGGTGGCTACACCTTC. It translates to CASSPLLGGGYTF.